Each of the 6 T cell receptor beta chains below was sequenced from the same sample in a study of T cell responses to AZD1222 COVID-19 vaccine. Measured with immunoSEQ multiplex PCR; TCRdb has only the in-frame clones, and not every one. The sample includes 110,000 to 150,000 clones, roughly 93% of them seen just once. This specimen consisted of peripheral blood, obtained on day 0 of AZD1222 vaccination. The receptors were gathered from an adult in good health.

The J gene is TRBJ2-3, the V gene TRBV28; 8 nucleotides match TRBD1. The CDR3 extends over 13 amino acids. Per germline, CDR1 MDHEN and CDR2 SYDVKM. V lost 1 base to trimming and J lost 8 bases; unmatched junction nucleotides: 2. The CDR3 nucleotides are TGTGCCAGCAGTTTATCCACAGGGGGTACGCAGTATTTT. Amino acids: CASSLSTGGTQYF.

The chain links TRBV24-1 to TRBJ2-1; no definite D call. The CDR3 runs to 16 residues. Germline V gene data show CDR1 as KGHDR and CDR2 as SFDVKD. V was shortened by 4 bases and J by 0 bases, with 12 bases between the two germline ends. The CDR3 region has the DNA TGTGCCACCAGTGACAGGCCGGATAGCTCCTACAATGAGCAGTTCTTC. Protein: CATSDRPDSSYNEQFF.

This chain connects TRBV10-2 to TRBJ2-1, with D perhaps assigned TRBD1 or TRBD2 (7 bases each). Trimming left V 7 bases short and J 5 bases short, with 18 bases between. The CDR3 totals 15 residues. Looked up from germline, CDR1 is WSHSY and CDR2 is SAAADI. This CDR3 is CASKQGGGRDNEQFF. Written as DNA, the CDR3 is TGCGCCAGCAAACAAGGGGGCGGGAGAGACAATGAGCAGTTCTTC.

The CDR3 DNA reads TGTGCCAGCAGATTAGCTAACTATGGCTACACCTTC. This encodes CASRLANYGYTF. The chain joins TRBV28 to TRBJ1-2, with D uncertain. The CDR3 has 12 amino acids. Germline CDR1 and CDR2: MDHEN and SYDVKM. V lost 6 bases to trimming and J lost 0 bases, with 5 bases between them.

The V call is TRBV6-5, the J call TRBJ2-3, with a possible D match to TRBD2 (6 bases). V shed 5 bases and J shed 0 bases, with 12 bases lying between them. Germline V gene data show CDR1 as MNHEY and CDR2 as SVGAGI. The CDR3 length is 15 residues. CDR3: CASSTAGTSTDTQYF. In nucleotides, the CDR3 is TGTGCCAGCAGTACGGCCGGGACTAGCACAGATACGCAGTATTTT.

This clone has just one count. V usage is TRBV19 and J usage is TRBJ1-4, with D uncertain. Per the germline V gene, CDR1 is LNHDA and CDR2 is SQIVND (reference sequence). Trimming left V 4 bases short and J 6 bases short, with 12 bases between. The CDR3 loop spans 14 amino acids. CDR3 residues: CASSKRENYEKLFF. In nucleotides, the CDR3 is TGTGCCAGTAGTAAAAGGGAAAACTATGAAAAACTGTTTTTT.